One and the same sample provided the 17 T cell receptor beta chains below, sequenced in a study of cytomegalovirus exposure and HLA in healthy donors. Data came from immunoSEQ multiplex PCR; TCRdb stores just in-frame clones and leaves some out. Of 250,000 to 300,000 clones detected, around 89% appear once; the ten largest clones hold 0.37%. Sequenced input: PBMCs. The receptor set was obtained from a woman aged 18-29 years in good health and CMV-seronegative.

This clone is a singleton in its sample. The rearrangement joins TRBV11-2 to TRBJ2-7; 9 nucleotides match TRBD1. The germline V gene has CDR1 SGHAT and CDR2 FQNNGV. The length of the CDR3 is 14 residues. V was pared by 3 bases and J by 5 bases, with 5 bases of the junction left unmatched. This CDR3 reads CASSFLTGGDEQYV. CDR3 bases: TGTGCCAGCAGCTTTTTGACAGGGGGGGACGAGCAGTACGTC.

The chain employs TRBV11-1 and TRBJ1-1; the match to TRBD1 covers 9 bases. Trimming took 2 bases from V and 1 from J; bases not matched to a gene: 2. The germline gives CDR1 SGHAT, CDR2 FQDESV (reference sequence). This CDR3 has 15 residues. The CDR3 here is CASSLPGQGNTEAFF. The CDR3 DNA sequence: TGTGCCAGCAGCTTACCGGGACAGGGGAACACTGAAGCTTTCTTT.

The V and J genes are TRBV30 and TRBJ2-7, with D perhaps TRBD1 (6 bases). This CDR3 region has 16 residues. Trimming stripped 3 bases from V and 1 base from J, with 19 bases between. Germline V lookup: CDR1 GTSNPN, CDR2 SVGIG (reference sequence). Here the CDR3 reads CAWRPRTGLGSYEQYF. The CDR3 bases are TGTGCCTGGAGACCCCGTACAGGGTTAGGTTCCTACGAGCAGTACTTC.

This chain links TRBV7-2 with TRBJ1-1; 8 nucleotides line up with TRBD1. The CDR3 totals 12 residues. Germline V CDR1 and CDR2: SGHTA, FQGNSA. J gave up 9 bases and V 6 bases, and 6 bases lay outside the gene matches. CDR3 region: CASRSGTGKAFF. CDR3 DNA: TGTGCCAGCAGGTCCGGGACAGGCAAAGCTTTCTTT.

V usage is TRBV28 and J usage is TRBJ1-5; D is ambiguous. Trimming removed 5 bases at V and 5 bases at J, with 7 bases between. The CDR3 consists of 12 residues. Germline V gives CDR1 MDHEN, CDR2 SYDVKM. The CDR3 DNA sequence: TGTGCCAGCAGTCAGGTCGATCAGCCCCAGCATTTT. Translation gives CASSQVDQPQHF.

Worth noting for this clone: Other DNA sequences in this specimen translate into the identical CDR3. The chain joins TRBV9 to TRBJ1-6; no clear D gene. Trimming shortened V by 0 bases and J by 7 bases, and 5 bases separated the two germline ends. The CDR3 sequence is 13 residues long. The germline CDR1 and CDR2 sequences are SGDLS and YYNGEE. The DNA for the CDR3 is TGTGCCAGCAGCGTAGTCGAGAATTCACCCCTCCACTTT. As protein: CASSVVENSPLHF.

The CDR3 loop is CATDTNYGYTF. In nucleotides, the CDR3 is TGTGCCACAGACACTAACTATGGCTACACCTTC. The J gene is TRBJ1-2, the V gene TRBV19; D gene unclear. CDR1 is LNHDA, CDR2 SQIVND, per germline (reference sequence). The V gene lost 10 bases and the J gene lost 0 bases, with 6 bases spanning the gap. CDR3 size: 11 residues.

The chain employs TRBV5-1 and TRBJ2-1; 11 bases are a match to TRBD2. V shed 4 bases, J shed 7 bases, and the junction held 7 bases outside the gene matches. CDR3 length equals 15 residues. The germline V gene has CDR1 SGHRS and CDR2 YFSETQ. CDR3 coding DNA: TGCGCCAGCAGCCACCTAGCGGGGGGCGAAAATGAGCAGTTCTTC. It encodes CASSHLAGGENEQFF.

The chain combines TRBV9 with TRBJ2-1, with TRBD1 identical over 8 bases. There are 17 residues in the CDR3. Germline values: CDR1 SGDLS, CDR2 YYNGEE. The V and J ends lost 4 bases and 5 bases, in that order; junction bases with no gene match: 14. CDR3 residues: CASSPRAGGPIDNEQFF. In DNA, the CDR3 is TGTGCCAGCAGCCCGAGGGCAGGGGGCCCTATTGACAATGAGCAGTTCTTC.

The chain employs TRBV4-3 and TRBJ1-1; D gene ambiguous. Germline values: CDR1 LGHNA, CDR2 YSLEER. V lost 0 bases, J lost 0 bases, and 11 bases lay in between. The CDR3 has 16 residues. The CDR3 DNA follows: TGCGCCAGCAGCCAAGAGCTTGGAGAAATGAACACTGAAGCTTTCTTT. The encoded protein is CASSQELGEMNTEAFF.

The chain employs TRBV4-1 and TRBJ2-2, with TRBD2 matching over 10 bases. The V gene's germline CDR1 is MGHRA and CDR2 YSYEKL. The CDR3 runs to 16 residues. With V trimmed by 1 base and J by 6 bases, 5 bases remained unmatched. In DNA, the CDR3 is TGCGCCAGCAGCCAAGCAAAAGCGGGGGGGCCCGGGGAGCTGTTTTTT. Amino acids: CASSQAKAGGPGELFF.

The chain is built from TRBV30 and TRBJ1-1, with D maybe TRBD1 (5 bases). Trimming removed 2 bases from V and 5 bases from J, with 9 bases in between. The CDR3 length is 12 residues. Germline V gene lookup returns CDR1 GTSNPN and CDR2 SVGIG (reference sequence). This CDR3 is CAWSSRVTEAFF. The CDR3, as DNA: TGTGCCTGGAGTTCCAGGGTGACTGAAGCTTTCTTT.

The chain employs TRBV9 and TRBJ2-5; 8 bases are shared with TRBD2. V lost 0 bases, J lost 5 bases, and 6 bases stayed unmatched. CDR1 is SGDLS, CDR2 YYNGEE, per germline. This CDR3 comprises 15 residues. CDR3 coding DNA: TGTGCCAGCAGCGTAGGAGCGGGGGAGGAGGAGACCCAGTACTTC. Its protein is CASSVGAGEEETQYF.

The genes are TRBV27 and TRBJ2-5; unclear D gene. The CDR3 has 13 residues. Germline loops: CDR1 MNHEY, CDR2 SMNVEV (reference sequence). V lost 7 bases, J lost 5 bases, and 14 bases lay in between. CDR3 DNA sequence: TGTGCCAGCACTGGAGTCGGAAGCGAGACCCAGTACTTC. Amino acids: CASTGVGSETQYF.

J is TRBJ2-7 and V is TRBV4-3, with D possibly matching TRBD1 (5 bases). Trimming removed 2 bases from V and 5 bases from J, with 13 bases in between. CDR1 LGHNA and CDR2 YSLEER come from the germline V gene. This CDR3 contains 14 residues. The CDR3 DNA reads as TGCGCCAGCAGCCAAAAAACAGGTATCCACGAGCAGTACTTC. Translated: CASSQKTGIHEQYF.

Notes on this clone: At one end the junction does not follow the germline gene, possibly because of a read error. The CDR3 here is CASSSGLAGGGDTQYF. As DNA, the CDR3 is TGTGCTAGCAGCTCGGGACTAGCGGGGGGGGGAGATACGCAGTATTTT. The J gene is TRBJ2-3, the V gene TRBV7-7, with 16 nucleotides matching TRBD2. The germline V gene encodes CDR1 SSHAT and CDR2 FNYEAQ (reference sequence). CDR3 length: 16 residues. Using reference TRBV7-7 and TRBJ2-3 for the parts outside the CDR3, the full variable domain is GAGVSQSPRYKVTKRGQDVTLRCDPISSHATLYWYQQALGQGPEFLTYFNYEAQPDKSGLPSDRFSAERPEGSISTLTIQRTEQRDSAMYRCASSSGLAGGGDTQYFGPGTRLTVL.

The chain has TRBV21-1 and TRBJ2-7; TRBD1, the D gene given by the table, was not confirmed from the DNA. TRBV21-1 is a known pseudogene. The CDR3 is 17 amino acids. The CDR3 DNA is TGTGCCAGCAGCAAAGCGTCCAGGGGGTCGGTTTGCGGCGAGCAGTACGTC. It encodes CASSKASRGSVCGEQYV.